One and the same sample provided the 9 T cell receptor beta chains below, sequenced in a study of T cells in Graves' hyperthyroidism and ophthalmopathy. Amplification of TCR beta CDR3 regions used RNA as the template. HTBI primers were used for first-round RT-PCR of the TCR CDR3. TCRdb passed the multiplex PCR reads through MiXCR, listing each CDR3 protein once. The sample yields over 700,000 distinct CDR3 sequences, roughly 40% seen once. Sequenced input: blood. Receptor source: a man younger than 30 with Graves' hyperthyroidism.

The J gene is TRBJ2-7, the V gene TRBV7-3; TRBD2 matches 8 bases. This CDR3 has 15 residues. Germline-derived CDR1 and CDR2 are SGHTA and FQGTGA. V shed 1 base and J 2 bases; nucleotides not matched to a gene: 4. The CDR3 loop reads CASSLKPAGAYEQYF. In DNA, the CDR3 is TGTGCCAGCAGCTTAAAACCAGCGGGAGCCTACGAGCAGTACTTC.

This clonotype has ten or more counts. CDR3 in amino acids: CASSIEHTEAFF. The CDR3, as DNA: TGTGCCAGCAGCATCGAACACACTGAAGCTTTCTTT. The rearrangement joins TRBV7-9 to TRBJ1-1; D ambiguous. The CDR3 covers 12 residues. The V end lost 5 bases, the J end lost 3 bases, and 7 bases lay between the germline ends. Germline V gives CDR1 SEHNR, CDR2 FQNEAQ (reference sequence).

As regards this clonotype: This may be a read error: a much more frequent sequence differs by one nucleotide. V and J are TRBV7-8 and TRBJ1-1; D might be TRBD1 (5 bases). This CDR3 has 15 amino acids. Germline loops: CDR1 SGHVS, CDR2 FQNEAQ. The CDR3 here is CAGSLLGGRNTEAFF. Written as DNA, the CDR3 is TGTGCCGGCAGCTTACTTGGGGGACGGAACACTGAAGCTTTCTTT.

The chain uses TRBV4-1 and TRBJ1-4; TRBD1 matches 7 bases. V shed 8 bases and J 8 bases; nucleotides not matched to a gene: 5. Germline-derived CDR1 and CDR2 are MGHRA and YSYEKL. The CDR3 has 12 amino acids. The CDR3 nucleotides are TGCGCCAGCGGGGGGGACAGAGAAAAACTGTTTTTT. Protein product: CASGGDREKLFF.

The chain links TRBV29-1 to TRBJ1-4, with 9 bases fitting TRBD1. Germline trimming cut 6 bases from V and 8 bases from J; bases unmatched to any gene: 7. CDR1 SQVTM and CDR2 ANQGSEA come from the germline V gene. The CDR3 totals 13 residues. The DNA of the CDR3 is TGCAGCGTGACAGGGGGGCTTGGAGAAAAACTGTTTTTT. This gives the protein CSVTGGLGEKLFF.

This clonotype was counted only a few times. V usage is TRBV13 and J usage is TRBJ1-6; a weak D match, TRBD1 (6 bases). Between the trimmed V and J ends, which lost 5 bases and 8 bases, there was a span of 16 bases. CDR3 length: 15 amino acids. Germline CDR1 PRHDT, CDR2 FYEKMQ (reference sequence). CDR3 region: CASSERAGVHSPLHF. CDR3 DNA: TGTGCCAGCAGCGAAAGGGCAGGGGTACATTCACCCCTCCACTTT.

CDR3 amino acids: CASSRRTSGGQETQYF. DNA of the CDR3: TGTGCCAGCAGCCGGAGGACTAGCGGGGGGCAAGAGACCCAGTACTTC. This chain links TRBV13 with TRBJ2-5; 14 bases agree with TRBD2. J was trimmed by 2 bases and V by 5 bases; bases with no gene match: 4. Germline V CDR1 and CDR2: PRHDT, FYEKMQ (reference sequence). The CDR3 consists of 16 residues.

The chain combines TRBV6-5 with TRBJ2-6; 8 bases match TRBD1. Unmatched junction bases numbered 2, after V lost 4 bases and J lost 3 bases. Germline V gene lookup returns CDR1 MNHEY and CDR2 SVGAGI. The CDR3 totals 15 residues. The CDR3 DNA is TGTGCCAGCAGTTCACAGGGGGTTGGGGCCAACGTCCTGACTTTC. Protein: CASSSQGVGANVLTF.

The genes are TRBV9 and TRBJ2-7; 14 bases map to TRBD2. The CDR3 is made up of 16 amino acids. Germline V CDR1 and CDR2: SGDLS, YYNGEE. V shed 3 bases and J 3 bases; nucleotides not matched to a gene: 5. The DNA of the CDR3 is TGTGCCAGCAGCGCCCCGACTAGCGGGGGGGACTACGAGCAGTACTTC. It encodes CASSAPTSGGDYEQYF.